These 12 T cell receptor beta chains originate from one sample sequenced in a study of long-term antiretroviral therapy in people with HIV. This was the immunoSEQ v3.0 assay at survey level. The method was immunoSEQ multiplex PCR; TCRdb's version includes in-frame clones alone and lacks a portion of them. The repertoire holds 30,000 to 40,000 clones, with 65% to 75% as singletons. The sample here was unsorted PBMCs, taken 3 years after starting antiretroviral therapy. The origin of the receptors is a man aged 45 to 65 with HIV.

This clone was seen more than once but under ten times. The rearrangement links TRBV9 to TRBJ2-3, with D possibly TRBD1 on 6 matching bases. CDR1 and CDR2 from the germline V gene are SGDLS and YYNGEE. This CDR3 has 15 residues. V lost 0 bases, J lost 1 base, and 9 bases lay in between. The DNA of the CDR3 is TGTGCCAGCAGCGTAGTGGGACACCGCACAGATACGCAGTATTTT. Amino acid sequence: CASSVVGHRTDTQYF.

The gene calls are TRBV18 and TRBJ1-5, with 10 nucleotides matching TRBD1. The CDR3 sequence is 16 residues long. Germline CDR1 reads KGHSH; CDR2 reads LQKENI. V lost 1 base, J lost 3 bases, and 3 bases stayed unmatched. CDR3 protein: CASSPLGTGANQPQHF. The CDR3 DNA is TGTGCCAGCTCACCACTCGGGACAGGGGCCAATCAGCCCCAGCATTTT.

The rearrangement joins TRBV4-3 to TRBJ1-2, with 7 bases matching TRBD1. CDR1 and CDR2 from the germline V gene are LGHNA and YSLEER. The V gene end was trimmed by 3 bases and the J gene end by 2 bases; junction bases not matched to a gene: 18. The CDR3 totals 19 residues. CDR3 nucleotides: TGCGCCAGCAGCCACGTACTCCCCCGGGACAGTGTTTCCAACTATGGCTACACCTTC. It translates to CASSHVLPRDSVSNYGYTF.

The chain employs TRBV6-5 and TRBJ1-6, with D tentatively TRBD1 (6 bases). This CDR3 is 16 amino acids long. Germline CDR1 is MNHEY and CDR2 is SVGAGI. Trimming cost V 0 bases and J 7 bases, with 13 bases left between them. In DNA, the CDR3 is TGTGCCAGCAGTTACTCTCAGGGGTTGGGGAATTCACCCCTCCACTTT. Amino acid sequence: CASSYSQGLGNSPLHF.

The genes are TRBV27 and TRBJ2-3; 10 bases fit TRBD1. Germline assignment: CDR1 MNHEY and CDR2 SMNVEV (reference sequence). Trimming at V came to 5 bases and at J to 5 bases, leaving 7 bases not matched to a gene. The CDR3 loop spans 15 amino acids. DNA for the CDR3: TGTGCCAGCAGTCTCGGGACAGGGGCCGTAGATACGCAGTATTTT. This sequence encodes CASSLGTGAVDTQYF.

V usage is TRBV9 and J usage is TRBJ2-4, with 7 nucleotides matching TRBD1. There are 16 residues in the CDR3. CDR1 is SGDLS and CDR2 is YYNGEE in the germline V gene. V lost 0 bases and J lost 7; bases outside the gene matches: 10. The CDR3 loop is CASSVGGWGTANIQYF. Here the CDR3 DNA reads TGTGCCAGCAGCGTAGGCGGCTGGGGGACAGCGAACATTCAGTACTTC.

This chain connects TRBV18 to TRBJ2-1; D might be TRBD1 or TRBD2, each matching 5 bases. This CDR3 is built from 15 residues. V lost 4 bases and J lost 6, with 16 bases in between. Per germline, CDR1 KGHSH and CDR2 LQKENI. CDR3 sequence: CASSRAGGFRNEQFF. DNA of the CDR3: TGTGCCAGCTCACGGGCTGGGGGATTTCGCAATGAGCAGTTCTTC.

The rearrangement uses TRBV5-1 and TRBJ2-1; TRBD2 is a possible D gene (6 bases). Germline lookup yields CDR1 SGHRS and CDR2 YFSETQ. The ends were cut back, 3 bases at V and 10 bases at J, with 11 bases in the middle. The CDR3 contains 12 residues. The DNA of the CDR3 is TGCGCCAGCAGCTCTGGACTATTAGAGCAGTTCTTC. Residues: CASSSGLLEQFF.

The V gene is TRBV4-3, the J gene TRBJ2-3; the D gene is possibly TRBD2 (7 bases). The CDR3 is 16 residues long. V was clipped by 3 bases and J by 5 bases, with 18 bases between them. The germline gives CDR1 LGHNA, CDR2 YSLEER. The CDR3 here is CASSQRVGGHEDTQYF. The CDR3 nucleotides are TGCGCCAGCAGCCAGAGGGTCGGGGGGCATGAAGATACGCAGTATTTT.

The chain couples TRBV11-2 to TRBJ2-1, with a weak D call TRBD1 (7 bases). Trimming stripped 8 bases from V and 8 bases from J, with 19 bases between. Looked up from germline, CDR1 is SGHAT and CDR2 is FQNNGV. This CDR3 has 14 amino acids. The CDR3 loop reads CASRGRGAADEQFF. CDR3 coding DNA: TGTGCCAGCCGAGGCAGGGGGGCGGCCGATGAGCAGTTCTTC.

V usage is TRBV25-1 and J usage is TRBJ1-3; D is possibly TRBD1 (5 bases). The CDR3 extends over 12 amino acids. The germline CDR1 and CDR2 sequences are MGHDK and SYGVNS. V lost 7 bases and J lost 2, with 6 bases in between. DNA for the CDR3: TGTGCCAGCATAGGGGCTGGAAACACCATATATTTT. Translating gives CASIGAGNTIYF.

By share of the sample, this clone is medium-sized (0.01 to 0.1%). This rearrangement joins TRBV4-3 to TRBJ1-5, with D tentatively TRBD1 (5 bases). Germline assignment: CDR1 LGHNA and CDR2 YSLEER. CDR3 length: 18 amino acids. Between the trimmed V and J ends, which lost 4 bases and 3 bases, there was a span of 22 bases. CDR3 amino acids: CASSLHPNRGGSNQPQHF. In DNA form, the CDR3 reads TGCGCCAGCAGCCTCCACCCGAACCGGGGGGGTTCCAATCAGCCCCAGCATTTT.